These T cell receptor beta chains were read from a single sample in a study of T cell changes during pregnancy in multiple sclerosis. This table comes from immunoSEQ multiplex PCR, and its TCRdb copy is limited to in-frame clones, with some not included. The sample contains tens of thousands of clones, 90% of which appear only once. Material: CD4+ T cells from peripheral blood mononuclear cells, obtained in the first trimester of pregnancy. The receptors come from a female donor with multiple sclerosis, enrolled in a pregnancy study. Both conserved end residues are part of each CDR3. A D gene is named only where the DNA matches it firmly. Clone size is stated in some rows and not others, as once, few, many or a class when expanded.

j_call,clone_size,d_call,v_call,cdr3_nt,cdr3_aa
TRBJ2-5,-,TRBD2,TRBV7-9,TGTGCCAGCAGCTCGACTAGCGGGGGGTTTATCCAGTACTTC,CASSSTSGGFIQYF
TRBJ1-2,-,TRBD1,TRBV4-1,TGCGCCAGCAGCCGACGACAGGGAGATAACTATGGCTACACCTTC,CASSRRQGDNYGYTF
TRBJ2-7,-,-,TRBV19,TGTGCCAGTAGCGACCTCAGGACAGCTAACTACGAGCAGTACTTC,CASSDLRTANYEQYF
TRBJ2-7,-,-,TRBV2,TGTGCCAGCAGTGACGGCAGGGACTCCTACGAGCAGTACTTC,CASSDGRDSYEQYF
TRBJ1-6,-,TRBD1,TRBV18,TGTGCCAGCTCGCCAACAGGGGAATCACCCCTCCACTTT,CASSPTGESPLHF
TRBJ2-7,-,-,TRBV6-1,TGTGCCAGCAGTGAAGAGGCAGCCAGAGGCTCCTACGAGCAGTACTTC,CASSEEAARGSYEQYF
TRBJ2-5,-,TRBD2,TRBV7-3,TGTGCCAGCAGCGCCGGGACTAGCGGGGGGGAAGAGACCCAGTACTTC,CASSAGTSGGEETQYF
TRBJ2-7,-,TRBD2,TRBV5-1,TGCGCCAGCAGCTTGAGTAGCGGGGACGAGCAGTACTTC,CASSLSSGDEQYF
TRBJ1-6,-,-,TRBV11-2,TGTGCCAGCAGCTTATGGTGGGGAGGGGAGTCACCCCTCCACTTT,CASSLWWGGESPLHF
TRBJ1-1,-,TRBD1,TRBV30,TGTGCCTGGAGTTCGGGACAGAAAAACACTGAAGCTTTCTTT,CAWSSGQKNTEAFF
TRBJ2-5,-,-,TRBV23-1,TGCGCCACCGATAACCATGGACAGTTTAAAGAGACCCAGTACTTC,CATDNHGQFKETQYF
TRBJ2-7,once,-,TRBV6-5,TGTGCCAGCAGTCAACTCGGGGCAGGGGGGGAGCAGTACTTC,CASSQLGAGGEQYF
TRBJ1-2,-,TRBD1,TRBV19,TGTGCCGCTGGGGGGACAGGGCACACCTTC,CAAGGTGHTF
TRBJ2-1,-,TRBD2,TRBV25-1,TGTGCCAGCAGTCCACTAGCGGGAGGGATGAATGAGCAGTTCTTC,CASSPLAGGMNEQFF
TRBJ2-7,many,TRBD2,TRBV7-9,TGTGCCAGCAGCCCCCGCGCCGGGGGGTCCTACGAGCAGTACTTC,CASSPRAGGSYEQYF
TRBJ2-2,once,-,TRBV6-6,TGTGCCAGCAGTTTGGCAACGGGCGGGGAGCTGTTTTTT,CASSLATGGELFF
TRBJ1-5,-,TRBD1,TRBV6-1,TGTGCCACTGTTGGACAGGGGGCTTATCAGCCCCAGCATTTT,CATVGQGAYQPQHF
TRBJ1-2,few,-,TRBV7-2,TGTGCCAGCAGCCCCCCGGGGGTCAACTATGGCTACACCTTC,CASSPPGVNYGYTF
TRBJ1-2,-,-,TRBV30,TGTGCCTGGAGTAACGGTGTAAACTATGGCTACACCTTC,CAWSNGVNYGYTF
TRBJ1-5,-,-,TRBV10-3,TGTGCCATCAGCTCAGGACTTAATCAGCCCCAGCATTTT,CAISSGLNQPQHF
TRBJ1-1,-,-,TRBV19,TGTGCCAGTAGTATGGGGGGTAAAGTCACTGAAGCTTTCTTT,CASSMGGKVTEAFF
TRBJ2-3,medium-sized,-,TRBV2,TGTGCCAGCAGTGAACCCTTCACAGATACGCAGTATTTT,CASSEPFTDTQYF
TRBJ1-2,-,-,TRBV4-3,TGCGCCAGCAGCCCCCAAAGGGAGGCGGTTTATGGCTACACCTTC,CASSPQREAVYGYTF
TRBJ2-3,-,TRBD2,TRBV11-2,TGTGCCAGCAGCTTGGGGGGGTGGAGTAGTGATACGCAGTATTTT,CASSLGGWSSDTQYF
TRBJ1-1,-,TRBD1,TRBV30,TGTGCCTGGACTAGATTGGGACAGAAGACTGAAGCTTTCTTT,CAWTRLGQKTEAFF
TRBJ1-5,-,-,TRBV28,TGTGCCAGCAGCCCTCGGAGGCTGGGTAGCAATCAGCCCCAGCATTTT,CASSPRRLGSNQPQHF
TRBJ1-4,-,-,TRBV5-4,TGTGCCAGCAGCTCACCCCAGGGTTCGTTGGGGGAAAAACTGTTTTTT,CASSSPQGSLGEKLFF
TRBJ2-1,-,TRBD2,TRBV9,TGTGCCAGCAGCGTAGATAAGCGGGAGGGATACAATGAGCAGTTCTTC,CASSVDKREGYNEQFF
TRBJ2-7,-,TRBD2,TRBV10-2,TGCGCCAGCAGACAACTAGCGGGAGGGACCTACGAGCAGTACTTC,CASRQLAGGTYEQYF
TRBJ2-1,-,-,TRBV5-4,TGTGCCAGCAGCTTGGACAGCTCCTACAATGAGCAGTTCTTC,CASSLDSSYNEQFF
TRBJ1-1,-,-,TRBV23-1,TGCGCCAGCAGTCAGTCCACAGGGAAGGGGGACATGAACACTGAAGCTTTCTTT,CASSQSTGKGDMNTEAFF
TRBJ2-7,-,TRBD1,TRBV9,TGTGCCAGCAGCGTAGATGGGCAGGGGGCGGGAGAGCAGTACTTC,CASSVDGQGAGEQYF
TRBJ2-6,-,TRBD2,TRBV11-2,TGTGCCAGCAGCTTACCGGGGGGGTCCGGGGCCAACGTCCTGACTTTC,CASSLPGGSGANVLTF
TRBJ2-6,-,TRBD1,TRBV30,TGTGCCTTAACCGGGACAGCTAACTCTGGGGCCAACGTCCTGACTTTC,CALTGTANSGANVLTF
TRBJ2-2,-,-,TRBV5-1,TGCGCCAGCAGCTTGGAACCCGAGGGAACCGGGGAGCTGTTTTTT,CASSLEPEGTGELFF
TRBJ2-1,-,TRBD1,TRBV19,TGTGCCAGTAGTGCGACAGGGAAGACCTTCAATGAGCAGTTCTTC,CASSATGKTFNEQFF
TRBJ1-2,-,-,TRBV18,TGTGCCAGCTCACCACCAACAGGGTATGGCTACACCTTC,CASSPPTGYGYTF
TRBJ2-7,-,TRBD1,TRBV5-1,TGCGCCAGCAGCGTGGGACAGGGGGCGGACGAGCAGTACTTC,CASSVGQGADEQYF
TRBJ2-5,-,-,TRBV29-1,TGCAGCGTTGCGACAGCTTCTCAAGAGACCCAGTACTTC,CSVATASQETQYF
TRBJ2-7,-,-,TRBV7-9,TGTGCCAGCAGCGGCGGCGGTTACGAGCAGTACTTC,CASSGGGYEQYF
TRBJ2-2,-,TRBD1,TRBV27,TGTGCCACCCTGACTACGGGACAGGGAAAGTCCGGGGAGCTGTTTTTT,CATLTTGQGKSGELFF
TRBJ1-3,-,TRBD1,TRBV2,TGTGCCAGCACTGGACAGGGGACGGGAAACACCATATATTTT,CASTGQGTGNTIYF